A selection of T cell receptor beta chains follows, all from one sample in a study of CD8+ T cells in alopecia areata. The table came from immunoSEQ multiplex PCR; TCRdb's copy has only in-frame clones and leaves some out. The table lists 100,000 to 120,000 clones, 45% to 60% of them singletons. The sample consisted of NKG2D-low CD8+ T cells sorted from blood. Receptor source: a human donor with alopecia areata. CDR3s include the opening cysteine and the closing phenylalanine or tryptophan. D genes are given only for firm matches. Some rows have no size entry. The others give once, few or many, or a class for an expanded clone.

CDR3nt,CDR3aa,v_gene,abundance,d_gene,j_gene
TGTGCCATCAGGAGAGCGGGAGAGTCCTACAATGAGCAGTTCTTC,CAIRRAGESYNEQFF,TRBV10-3,.,TRBD2,TRBJ2-1
TGCGCCAGCAGTGAGTGCCTAGCGGGAGATGAGGATACGCAGTATTTT,CASSECLAGDEDTQYF,TRBV10-1,.,TRBD2,TRBJ2-3
TGTGCCAGCAGCCCACGTCTCCTTTACGAAAGCTCCTACAATGAGCAGTTCTTC,CASSPRLLYESSYNEQFF,TRBV7-9,.,.,TRBJ2-1
TGTGCCAGCAGCGGTCCGGGAGTCAATGAGCAGTTCTTC,CASSGPGVNEQFF,TRBV7-9,.,.,TRBJ2-1
TGTGCCAGAGTAGGGGAATACACCTACGAGCAGTACTTC,CARVGEYTYEQYF,TRBV2,once,.,TRBJ2-7
TGTGCCAGCAGCAGTACAGAAAATCAGCCCCAGCATTTT,CASSSTENQPQHF,TRBV28,.,.,TRBJ1-5
TGTGCCAGCAGCTCAGCGGGGCTCAATGAGCAGTTCTTC,CASSSAGLNEQFF,TRBV6-5,.,TRBD2,TRBJ2-1
TGTGCCAGCAAGTCTTACGAGCAGTACTTC,CASKSYEQYF,TRBV2,.,.,TRBJ2-7
TGTGCCAGCAGTCCGCGCGACAGGGGCGTAACTGAAGCTTTCTTT,CASSPRDRGVTEAFF,TRBV27,.,TRBD1,TRBJ1-1
TGTGCCAGCAGCCACTGGCGGGAGAGCGGCGAGCAGTACTTC,CASSHWRESGEQYF,TRBV4-2,.,TRBD2,TRBJ2-7
TGTGCCACCAGCAGTGGACAGGGAGGGAATCAGCCCCAGCATTTT,CATSSGQGGNQPQHF,TRBV15,.,TRBD1,TRBJ1-5
TGTGCCAGCAGCTTAGGCGGGAGCTACAATGAGCAGTTCTTC,CASSLGGSYNEQFF,TRBV7-9,few,TRBD2,TRBJ2-1
TGTGCCAGCAGCCAAGGATCTCGAGTGTACAAGCAGTACTTC,CASSQGSRVYKQYF,TRBV14,once,.,TRBJ2-7
TGTGCCAGCAGCTCCTCGGGACAAGGATACAATGAGCAGTTCTTC,CASSSSGQGYNEQFF,TRBV13,.,.,TRBJ2-1
TGTGCCAGCAGCCTGGGACCGAATGCCTACAATGAGCAGTTCTTC,CASSLGPNAYNEQFF,TRBV5-6,.,.,TRBJ2-1
TGTGCCAGCAGCTTTGGAAGCGGGAGCTACGAGCAGTACTTC,CASSFGSGSYEQYF,TRBV5-6,.,TRBD2,TRBJ2-7
TGTGCCAGCAGCTACCCGGGCCCCGAAAGAGAACTGTTTTTT,CASSYPGPERELFF,TRBV7-9,few,.,TRBJ1-4
TGTGCCACCACTAGCAATCGGGGGCAGGGTGGCTACACCTTC,CATTSNRGQGGYTF,TRBV28,.,.,TRBJ1-2
TGTGCCAGCAGCTTAGATCTGGCTGGAGAGGATACGCAGTATTTT,CASSLDLAGEDTQYF,TRBV7-9,few,.,TRBJ2-3
TGTGCCAGCAGTTTCTCGGGGGGCTACTATGGCTACACCTTC,CASSFSGGYYGYTF,TRBV28,.,.,TRBJ1-2
TGTGCCAGCATAACGACAGCAGGCAATCAGCCCCAGCATTTT,CASITTAGNQPQHF,TRBV28,.,.,TRBJ1-5
TGCGCCAGCAGCTTGGCCTTCGGGGGGACTGAAGCTTTCTTT,CASSLAFGGTEAFF,TRBV5-1,once,.,TRBJ1-1
TGTGCCAGCACGGTGGGGGATACGCAGTATTTT,CASTVGDTQYF,TRBV27,.,.,TRBJ2-3
TGTGCCAGCACACACAGAACAGCGGCAAGACATGAGCAGTTCTTC,CASTHRTAARHEQFF,TRBV27,.,.,TRBJ2-1
TGTGCCGCGACAGGGTCGGGGATAGAGACCCAGTACTTC,CAATGSGIETQYF,TRBV10-3,.,TRBD1,TRBJ2-5
TGCGCCAGCAGCCTCAATGACAGGGGGCCTGAAGCTTTCTTT,CASSLNDRGPEAFF,TRBV4-1,.,TRBD1,TRBJ1-1
TGCAGCGCCTGTTTAAATGGGGGGGGAAATGAGCAGTTCTTC,CSACLNGGGNEQFF,TRBV29-1,.,TRBD2,TRBJ2-1
TGCAGCGTTCTTTCGAGTTCTGGAAACACCATATATTTT,CSVLSSSGNTIYF,TRBV29-1,once,.,TRBJ1-3
TGTGCCAGCAACAGGCTAACTACTGAAGCTTTCTTT,CASNRLTTEAFF,TRBV28,.,.,TRBJ1-1
TGTGCCAGTAGTATTAGGGATGACTACAATGAGCAGTTCTTC,CASSIRDDYNEQFF,TRBV19,.,.,TRBJ2-1